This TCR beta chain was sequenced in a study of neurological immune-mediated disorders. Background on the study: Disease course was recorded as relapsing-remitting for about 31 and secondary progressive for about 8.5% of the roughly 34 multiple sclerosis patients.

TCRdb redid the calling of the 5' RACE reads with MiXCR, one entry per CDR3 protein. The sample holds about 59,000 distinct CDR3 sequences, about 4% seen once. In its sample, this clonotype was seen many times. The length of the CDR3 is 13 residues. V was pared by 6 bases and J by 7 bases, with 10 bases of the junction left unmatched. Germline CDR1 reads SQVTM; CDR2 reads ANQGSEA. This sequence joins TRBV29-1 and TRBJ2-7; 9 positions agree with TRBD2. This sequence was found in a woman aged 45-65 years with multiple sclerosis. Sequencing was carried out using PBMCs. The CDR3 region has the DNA TGCAGCGTCGCGACCTCACTAGCGGGTGAGCAGTACTTC. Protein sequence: CSVATSLAGEQYF.